This T cell receptor (beta chain) originates from a study of control samples from healthy donors and cancer patients. The germline gives CDR1 MNHEY, CDR2 SMNVEV (reference sequence). The CDR3 consists of 16 residues. J gave up 1 base and V 0 bases, and 5 bases lay outside the gene matches. Here immunoSEQ multiplex PCR was the method, and the copy in TCRdb shows in-frame clones only, minus some. The sample shows some 120,000 clones, approximately 92% of them seen only once. This TCR derives from a man at least 80 years old with head and neck cancer. The rearrangement uses TRBV27 and TRBJ2-7, with 8 bases that match TRBD2. Specimen: PBMCs. The CDR3: CASSLSAPSGSYEQYF. CDR3 in DNA: TGTGCCAGCAGTTTATCGGCTCCTAGCGGGTCCTACGAGCAGTACTTC.